Following are 13 T cell receptor beta chains from one sample sequenced in a study of monozygotic twins with inflammatory bowel disease. TCRdb reprocessed the 5' RACE reads; each CDR3 protein has one entry and no DNA is given. The sample table sets out some 450,000 distinct CDR3 sequences. Sequencing was performed on blood. The receptors here all came from a human donor with ulcerative colitis or Crohn's disease, or a healthy co-twin of an affected twin (not recorded which).

The chain employs TRBV7-2 and TRBJ2-1; TCRdb designates TRBD1, a call that cannot be tested without DNA. Germline CDR1 is SGHTA and CDR2 is FQGNSA. This CDR3 has 15 amino acids. CDR3: CASSFSRDRAYEQFF.

The CDR3 spells CASSLRGENYEQYF. V gene TRBV7-2 combines with J gene TRBJ2-7; TCRdb's D call of TRBD1 is untestable without DNA. CDR3 length: 14 amino acids. Germline V gene data show CDR1 as SGHTA and CDR2 as FQGNSA.

This chain uses TRBV7-2 with TRBJ2-7; the TCRdb D gene call, TRBD1, has no DNA to confirm it. CDR3 size: 16 residues. CDR1 is SGHTA and CDR2 is FQGNSA in the germline V gene. The CDR3 reads CASSFVGQGRSYEQYF.

This sequence joins TRBV27 and TRBJ2-1; TCRdb's D call of TRBD1 is untestable without DNA. This CDR3 has 16 amino acids. Germline V CDR1 and CDR2: MNHEY, SMNVEV (reference sequence). CDR3 in amino acids: CASTFFGAGGNNEQFF.

V usage is TRBV4-1 and J usage is TRBJ1-6. The CDR3 spans 15 residues. Germline CDR1 is MGHRA and CDR2 is YSYEKL. CDR3 protein: CASSDRGSYNSPLHF.

The V call is TRBV13, the J call TRBJ2-7. Germline CDR1 reads PRHDT; CDR2 reads FYEKMQ (reference sequence). CDR3 length equals 14 residues. The CDR3 region is CASSRQSESYEQYF.

The chain is built from TRBV20-1 and TRBJ2-5; with no DNA, the TCRdb D assignment of TRBD2 cannot be verified. Germline CDR1 DFQATT, CDR2 SNEGSKA (reference sequence). The CDR3 totals 16 residues. The CDR3 is CSAQSALAGVWETQYF.

V is TRBV4-1 and J is TRBJ1-4. The V gene's germline CDR1 is MGHRA and CDR2 YSYEKL. The CDR3 extends over 13 amino acids. CDR3 region: CASSQDQVQKLFF.

The chain has TRBV5-1 and TRBJ2-1. From germline, CDR1 is SGHRS and CDR2 YFSETQ. This CDR3 has 15 amino acids. The CDR3 loop reads CASSLSGSSYNEQFF.

The chain employs TRBV3-1 and TRBJ2-5; TCRdb picks TRBD1, but there is no DNA to check that call. The CDR3 has 15 residues. CDR1 and CDR2 (germline): LGHDT, YNNKEL (reference sequence). CDR3 loop: CASSQARTGQETQYF.

The rearrangement links TRBV6-5 to TRBJ2-1; TCRdb gives TRBD1 as the D gene, but with no DNA this cannot be confirmed. The germline V gene has CDR1 MNHEY and CDR2 SVGAGI. This CDR3 region has 16 residues. CDR3 loop: CASSYGTGSPYNEQFF.

The chain combines TRBV29-1 with TRBJ2-1; with no DNA, the TCRdb D assignment of TRBD2 cannot be verified. The germline CDR1 and CDR2 sequences are SQVTM and ANQGSEA. The CDR3 length is 14 residues. The CDR3 is CSVETSGNSNEQFF.

The CDR3 sequence is CASSLGGGPQHF. The chain uses TRBV7-8 and TRBJ1-5; the TCRdb call, TRBD1, lacks DNA for checking. The length of the CDR3 is 12 residues. Per germline, CDR1 SGHVS and CDR2 FQNEAQ.